This T cell receptor (beta chain) appears in the sequencing data of a study of T-cell reconstitution after alpha-beta-depleted transplantation in children. Findings and limits, study-wide: T cells produced anew were the main source of T-cell counts and diversity one year after transplant. Diversity of TCRbeta at day 60 was high in some patients, arising from surviving recipient T cells and thymic progenitors. By about two months after transplant, alpha-beta T cells reportedly arose from several hundred graft clones that had expanded.

Construction of the TCRbeta library involved unique molecular identifiers. Via MiXCR, TCRdb re-called the PCR reads, giving one row per CDR3 protein. In the table there are hundreds of thousands of distinct CDR3 sequences, approximately 12% of which are singletons. The CDR3 loop spans 15 amino acids. CDR1 and CDR2 (germline): DFQATT, SNEGSKA (reference sequence). After removal of 0 bases from V and 2 bases from J, the junction contained 7 bases not matched to a gene. This clonotype appeared many times. Its antigen is still unknown. This TCR came from a male patient younger than 18 who had a stem cell transplant for acute myeloid leukemia, so the T cells may come from the graft donor. Sample: PBMCs, mostly from graft donor cells, taken 360 days after TCRalphabeta/CD19-depleted stem cell transplant. J is TRBJ2-7 and V is TRBV20-1; 7 bases are shared with TRBD1. The CDR3 loop is CSARDPRGYPYEQYF. The DNA for the CDR3 is TGCAGTGCTAGAGATCCCAGGGGGTACCCCTACGAGCAGTACTTC.